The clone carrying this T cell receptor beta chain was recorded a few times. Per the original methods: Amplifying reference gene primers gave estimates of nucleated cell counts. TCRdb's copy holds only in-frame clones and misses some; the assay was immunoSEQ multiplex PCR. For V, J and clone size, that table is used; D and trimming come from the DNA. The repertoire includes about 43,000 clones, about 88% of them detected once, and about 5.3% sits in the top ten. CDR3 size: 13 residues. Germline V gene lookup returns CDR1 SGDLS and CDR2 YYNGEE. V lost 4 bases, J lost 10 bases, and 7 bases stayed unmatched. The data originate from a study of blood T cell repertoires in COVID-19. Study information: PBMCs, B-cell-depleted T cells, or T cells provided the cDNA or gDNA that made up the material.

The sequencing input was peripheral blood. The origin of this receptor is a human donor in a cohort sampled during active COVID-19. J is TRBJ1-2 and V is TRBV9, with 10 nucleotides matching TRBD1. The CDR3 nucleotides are TGTGCCAGCAGCTTCCGGGACAGGGGCACCTACACCTTC. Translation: CASSFRDRGTYTF.